This TCR beta chain was retrieved from a study of blood T cell repertoires in COVID-19. The method was immunoSEQ multiplex PCR; TCRdb's version includes in-frame clones alone and lacks a portion of them. The table shows approximately 230,000 clones, with approximately 79% occurring only once. Trimming took 2 bases from V and 4 from J, leaving 3 bases between them. There are 11 residues in the CDR3. Germline V lookup: CDR1 SGHKS, CDR2 YYEKEE (reference sequence). This sequence originates from a woman aged 40 to 49 with active or convalescent COVID-19. Material for sequencing was peripheral blood. The rearrangement joins TRBV5-5 to TRBJ2-5; D unclear. CDR3 nucleotides: TGTGCCAGCAGCTTTCGAGAGACCCAGTACTTC. This codes for CASSFRETQYF.